The 25 T cell receptor beta chains below were found in one sample sequenced in a study of T cell repertoires in cytomegalovirus infection. TCRdb itself ran the reads through MiXCR, one entry per CDR3 protein. The sample records 480,000 or so distinct CDR3 sequences, approximately 10% being singletons. The sample was PBMCs. Receptors were obtained from a human donor in good health (CMV status not recorded). Some clones in this sample may be carry-over from other donors' samples.

There are many counts of this clonotype. The CDR3 reads CASSGGLAGGRTDTQYF. CDR3 in DNA: TGCGCCAGCAGCGGGGGACTAGCGGGGGGCCGCACAGATACGCAGTATTTT. V is TRBV5-1 and J is TRBJ2-3; 15 bases match TRBD2. CDR3 length: 17 residues. V shed 4 bases, J shed 1 base, and the junction held 4 bases outside the gene matches. Germline-derived CDR1 and CDR2 are SGHRS and YFSETQ.

In this sample, this clonotype turned up a few times. This clone may be a read error of a much larger clone one base away. The V call is TRBV7-6, the J call TRBJ2-1; 7 nucleotides agree with TRBD2. With 1 base clipped from V and 2 bases from J, the junction kept 5 bases outside the gene matches. CDR3 size: 16 residues. The germline V gene encodes CDR1 SGHVS and CDR2 FNYEAQ. The CDR3 is CASSLELANAYNEQFF. The CDR3 coding sequence is TGTGCCAGCAGCTTAGAACTAGCGAACGCCTACAATGAGCAGTTCTTC.

This clonotype was seen at least ten times. The chain couples TRBV24-1 to TRBJ2-5; D uncertain. Trimming pared 7 bases from V and 0 bases from J, leaving 8 bases between. CDR1 and CDR2 (germline): KGHDR, SFDVKD. CDR3 length: 13 residues. Here the CDR3 reads CATRSHNQETQYF. DNA of the CDR3: TGTGCCACCAGGAGTCACAACCAAGAGACCCAGTACTTC.

This clonotype was detected many times. V and J are TRBV7-6 and TRBJ2-1; TRBD2 agrees at 10 bases. The CDR3 length is 17 residues. Germline values: CDR1 SGHVS, CDR2 FNYEAQ. V shed 5 bases and J 3 bases; nucleotides not matched to a gene: 10. CDR3 amino acids: CASSTYSSGGYYNEQFF. The CDR3 DNA follows: TGTGCCAGCAGCACCTACTCTAGCGGGGGTTACTACAATGAGCAGTTCTTC. The entire variable domain, with the rest obtained from reference TRBV7-6 and TRBJ2-1, is as follows: GAGVSQSPRYKVTKRGQDVALRCDPISGHVSLYWYRQALGQGPEFLTYFNYEAQQDKSGLPNDRFSAERPEGSISTLTIQRTEQRDSAMYRCASSTYSSGGYYNEQFFGPGTRLTVL.

The table lists this clonotype with many counts. This chain links TRBV4-1 with TRBJ2-7; TRBD1 might be the D (5 bases). The V gene lost 0 bases and the J gene lost 3 bases, with 12 bases spanning the gap. The CDR3 spans 15 residues. The V gene's germline CDR1 is MGHRA and CDR2 YSYEKL. CDR3: CASSQEVDRLYEQYF. The DNA for the CDR3 is TGCGCCAGCAGCCAAGAGGTCGACAGACTCTACGAGCAGTACTTC.

This clonotype has ten or more counts. This chain links TRBV7-8 with TRBJ2-2; 10 bases agree with TRBD2. Trimming cost V 5 bases and J 5 bases; bases outside gene matches: 26. There are 22 residues in the CDR3. The germline V gene has CDR1 SGHVS and CDR2 FQNEAQ. The CDR3: CASSDTKIGTLVAGGATGELFF. The CDR3 DNA sequence: TGTGCCAGCAGCGATACTAAAATCGGGACCCTTGTAGCGGGAGGAGCAACCGGGGAGCTGTTTTTT.

There are a few counts of this clonotype. The rearrangement uses TRBV5-1 and TRBJ2-7; D might be TRBD1 (6 bases). V lost 4 bases, J lost 6 bases, and 14 bases lay in between. From germline, CDR1 is SGHRS and CDR2 YFSETQ. The CDR3 is 13 amino acids. In DNA, the CDR3 is TGCGCCAGCAGCATCAGGACAGAGCGCGAGCAGTACTTC. The encoded protein is CASSIRTEREQYF.

This clonotype was recorded at least ten times. The chain carries TRBV19 and TRBJ1-2, with TRBD1 matching 11 bases. The V gene's germline CDR1 is LNHDA and CDR2 SQIVND (reference sequence). This CDR3 contains 15 residues. The J segment lost 8 bases and the V segment lost 6 bases, leaving 11 bases of the junction unmatched. The CDR3 bases are TGTGCCAGTAGGATATTCGGACAGGGGGCGCGGGGCTACACCTTC. Amino acid sequence: CASRIFGQGARGYTF.

This clonotype turned up a few times. The rearrangement joins TRBV20-1 to TRBJ2-3, with 9 bases fitting TRBD1. J was trimmed by 3 bases and V by 8 bases; bases with no gene match: 9. CDR1 is DFQATT, CDR2 SNEGSKA, per germline (reference sequence). The CDR3 consists of 14 residues. CDR3 protein: CSPSGQGMTDTQYF. The CDR3 DNA reads as TGCAGTCCCTCGGGACAGGGTATGACAGATACGCAGTATTTT.

The chain has TRBV12-3 or TRBV12-4 and TRBJ2-2, with D unresolved. The ends were cut back, 5 bases at V and 5 bases at J, with 18 bases in the middle. The CDR3 spans 16 residues. CDR3 DNA: TGTGCCAGCAGTATTTTCGGGTCTCTTGGGACCGGGGAGCTGTTTTTT. Its protein product is CASSIFGSLGTGELFF.

This clonotype was recorded many times. V gene TRBV12-3 or TRBV12-4 combines with J gene TRBJ1-2, with D possibly matching TRBD1 (5 bases). This CDR3 has 15 residues. The V gene lost 5 bases and the J gene lost 3 bases, with 16 bases spanning the gap. The CDR3: CASSPDTAGDYGYTF. The CDR3 DNA sequence: TGTGCCAGCAGTCCCGACACGGCGGGGGACTATGGCTACACCTTC.

There are many counts of this clonotype. This rearrangement joins TRBV10-3 to TRBJ2-2, with 8 bases aligning to TRBD1. Germline values: CDR1 ENHRY, CDR2 SYGVKD. The junction had 2 bases not matched to a gene; V was cut back by 3 bases and J by 5 bases. This CDR3 region has 14 residues. The CDR3 here is CAISEQGGTGELFF. In nucleotides, the CDR3 is TGTGCCATCAGTGAACAGGGGGGAACCGGGGAGCTGTTTTTT.

This clonotype was recorded at least ten times. This chain joins TRBV12-3 or TRBV12-4 and TRBJ1-4; a weak D match, TRBD1 (5 bases). The length of the CDR3 is 12 residues. V lost 7 bases and J lost 7, with 10 bases in between. This CDR3 is CASNDSGEKLFF. CDR3 in DNA: TGTGCCAGCAATGACAGTGGTGAAAAACTGTTTTTT.

This chain joins TRBV20-1 and TRBJ1-5, with D tentatively TRBD1 (6 bases). CDR3 length: 13 amino acids. Trimming left V 3 bases short and J 14 bases short, with 20 bases between. Germline lookup yields CDR1 DFQATT and CDR2 SNEGSKA (reference sequence). CDR3 amino acids: CSARGSGGAEEHF. CDR3 coding DNA: TGCAGTGCTAGGGGTTCGGGGGGGGCAGAGGAGCATTTT.

This clonotype has a count of ten or more. The rearrangement joins TRBV7-2 to TRBJ1-2; TRBD1 agrees at 8 bases. This CDR3 has 13 residues. Germline V gene data show CDR1 as SGHTA and CDR2 as FQGNSA. Trimming removed 5 bases from V and 4 bases from J; junction bases left unmatched: 3. The CDR3 region is CASSQDRAYGYTF. The CDR3 DNA reads TGTGCCAGCAGCCAGGACAGGGCCTATGGCTACACCTTC.

The count of this clonotype is one. J is TRBJ1-3 and V is TRBV27; TRBD1 might be the D (5 bases). The CDR3 totals 14 residues. Trimming removed 8 bases from V and 4 bases from J, with 15 bases in between. The V gene's germline CDR1 is MNHEY and CDR2 SMNVEV (reference sequence). The chain's CDR3 is CASAVRGLGNTIYF. The CDR3 DNA reads TGTGCCAGCGCCGTGAGGGGCCTAGGAAACACCATATATTTT.

This clonotype was found many times. This sequence joins TRBV7-9 and TRBJ1-3; the D gene is possibly TRBD1 (6 bases). Germline V gene lookup returns CDR1 SEHNR and CDR2 FQNEAQ (reference sequence). There are 16 residues in the CDR3. V shed 4 bases and J shed 0 bases, with 13 bases lying between them. CDR3 nucleotide sequence: TGTGCCAGCAGCTCACCCCAGGGGCTCTCTGGAAACACCATATATTTT. This encodes CASSSPQGLSGNTIYF.

Many counts were recorded for this clonotype. This rearrangement joins TRBV5-1 to TRBJ2-7; 7 bases are shared with TRBD1. CDR3 length: 13 amino acids. Trimming at V came to 4 bases and at J to 3 bases, leaving 4 bases not matched to a gene. Germline assignment: CDR1 SGHRS and CDR2 YFSETQ. This chain's CDR3 is CASSMGTVYEQYF. DNA of the CDR3: TGCGCCAGCAGCATGGGGACAGTCTACGAGCAGTACTTC.

This clonotype was observed many times. The V gene is TRBV7-6, the J gene TRBJ2-3; no firm D call. This CDR3 is 13 amino acids long. The V end was cut by 2 bases, the J end by 4 bases, with 7 bases between. From germline, CDR1 is SGHVS and CDR2 FNYEAQ. This CDR3 reads CASSLKSPDTQYF. CDR3 nucleotide sequence: TGTGCCAGCAGCTTAAAGTCCCCAGATACGCAGTATTTT.

The chain recombines TRBV9 with TRBJ1-2; D unresolved. The ends were cut back, 0 bases at V and 4 bases at J, with 13 bases in the middle. This CDR3 is built from 15 residues. The germline V gene has CDR1 SGDLS and CDR2 YYNGEE. The CDR3 sequence: CASSVELKTGYGYTF. For the CDR3, the DNA is TGTGCCAGCAGCGTAGAACTTAAGACGGGCTATGGCTACACCTTC.

The sample holds many counts of this clonotype. The chain employs TRBV7-8 and TRBJ1-5, with 9 bases that match TRBD1. The germline CDR1 and CDR2 sequences are SGHVS and FQNEAQ. The CDR3 is made up of 16 amino acids. Trimming took 5 bases from V and 4 from J; bases not matched to a gene: 9. CDR3 in amino acids: CASSVLQGALNQPQHF. The CDR3 coding sequence is TGTGCCAGCAGCGTCCTACAGGGGGCCCTAAATCAGCCCCAGCATTTT.

V usage is TRBV19 and J usage is TRBJ2-6, with unresolved D. Germline assignment: CDR1 LNHDA and CDR2 SQIVND (reference sequence). V was cut by 2 bases and J by 0 bases, with 5 bases left in between. CDR3 length equals 15 residues. CDR3 in amino acids: CASSISFSGANVLTF. The CDR3 region has the DNA TGTGCCAGTAGTATAAGCTTCTCTGGGGCCAACGTCCTGACTTTC.

The genes are TRBV19 and TRBJ2-1; 10 bases agree with TRBD2. J gave up 9 bases and V 6 bases, and 8 bases lay outside the gene matches. Germline loops: CDR1 LNHDA, CDR2 SQIVND (reference sequence). The CDR3 spans 14 residues. CDR3 DNA: TGTGCCAGTAGGATGACTAGCGGGCGAGGTGAGCAGTTCTTC. Translating gives CASRMTSGRGEQFF.

The genes are TRBV5-1 and TRBJ2-7; no reliable D call. CDR3 size: 13 residues. The germline CDR1 and CDR2 sequences are SGHRS and YFSETQ. Trimming took 2 bases from V and 3 from J, leaving 9 bases between them. CDR3 bases: TGCGCCAGCAGCTTTCGAGCTAACTACGAGCAGTACTTC. This encodes CASSFRANYEQYF.

This rearrangement joins TRBV12-3 or TRBV12-4 to TRBJ2-2, with 10 bases matching TRBD2. This CDR3 contains 15 residues. Trimming took 6 bases from V and 5 from J; bases not matched to a gene: 6. CDR3 DNA sequence: TGTGCCAGCAGGCCTAGCGGGAGTACAACCGGGGAGCTGTTTTTT. Its translation is CASRPSGSTTGELFF.